These T cell receptor beta chains were read from a single sample in a study of blood T cell repertoires in COVID-19. Profiling relied on immunoSEQ multiplex PCR, and the TCRdb table lists in-frame clones only, not all of them. The sample lists over 200,000 clones, more than 75% occurring once. Sample: peripheral blood. These receptors came from a man in his forties or fifties with COVID-19, enrolled during active disease. Both conserved end residues are part of each CDR3. Fields, in order: V gene, clone size, J gene, CDR3 length, D gene, CDR3 protein, CDR3 DNA. A D gene is named only where the DNA matches it firmly. Rows may omit the clone size; those that give it use once, few, many or a size class.

V: TRBV30; size: -; J: TRBJ2-2; length: 14; D: -; CDR3: CAWRAGTNTGELFF; DNA: TGTGCCTGGAGGGCCGGGACAAACACCGGGGAGCTGTTTTTT
V: TRBV28; size: -; J: TRBJ1-5; length: 14; D: -; CDR3: CASSWGGSNQPQHF; DNA: TGTGCCAGCAGCTGGGGGGGTAGCAATCAGCCCCAGCATTTT
V: TRBV14; size: -; J: TRBJ2-5; length: 17; D: -; CDR3: CASSQDKLWGLQETQYF; DNA: TGTGCCAGCAGCCAAGATAAACTCTGGGGGCTGCAAGAGACCCAGTACTTC
V: TRBV9; size: -; J: TRBJ1-5; length: 15; D: TRBD1; CDR3: CASSPGTGGWQPQHF; DNA: TGTGCCAGCAGCCCAGGGACAGGAGGTTGGCAGCCCCAGCATTTT
V: TRBV11-2; size: -; J: TRBJ2-3; length: 17; D: -; CDR3: CASSQRTGTKYTDTQYF; DNA: TGTGCCAGCAGCCAAAGAACCGGGACAAAATACACAGATACGCAGTATTTT
V: TRBV5-6; size: -; J: TRBJ2-3; length: 15; D: TRBD2; CDR3: CASTSGGISTDTQYF; DNA: TGTGCCAGCACGTCGGGGGGGATCTCCACAGATACGCAGTATTTT
V: TRBV24-1; size: once; J: TRBJ2-7; length: 17; D: TRBD1; CDR3: CATSDPRTGWGTYEQYF; DNA: TGTGCCACCAGTGATCCCCGGACAGGATGGGGCACCTACGAGCAGTACTTC
V: TRBV5-8; size: -; J: TRBJ2-7; length: 15; D: -; CDR3: CASSIRTVLSYEQYF; DNA: TGTGCCAGCAGCATTCGGACTGTTCTTTCCTACGAGCAGTACTTC
V: TRBV6-2/TRBV6-3; size: -; J: TRBJ1-2; length: 12; D: TRBD1; CDR3: CASSKTGDGYTF; DNA: TGTGCCAGCAGTAAAACAGGGGATGGCTACACCTTC
V: TRBV12-3/TRBV12-4; size: -; J: TRBJ1-4; length: 13; D: TRBD1; CDR3: CASGDSNNEKLFF; DNA: TGTGCCAGCGGGGACAGCAACAATGAAAAACTGTTTTTT
V: TRBV10-3; size: -; J: TRBJ2-5; length: 15; D: -; CDR3: CAISEGEGPGGTQYF; DNA: TGTGCCATCAGTGAGGGGGAAGGGCCCGGGGGGACCCAGTACTTC
V: TRBV30; size: -; J: TRBJ2-6; length: 13; D: -; CDR3: CASTRSGANVLTF; DNA: TGTGCGAGCACCCGCTCTGGGGCCAACGTCCTGACTTTC
V: TRBV10-2; size: -; J: TRBJ1-1; length: 17; D: TRBD1; CDR3: CATVPGQGTRMNTEAFF; DNA: TGCGCCACCGTCCCGGGACAGGGAACGAGGATGAACACTGAAGCTTTCTTT
V: TRBV7-8; size: -; J: TRBJ1-5; length: 16; D: TRBD1; CDR3: CASSLGQGLSNQPQHF; DNA: TGTGCCAGCAGCCTTGGACAGGGCCTTAGCAATCAGCCCCAGCATTTT
V: TRBV20-1; size: -; J: TRBJ1-1; length: 16; D: TRBD1; CDR3: CSASPTDRVLNTEAFF; DNA: TGCAGTGCTAGTCCCACGGACAGGGTGCTGAACACTGAAGCTTTCTTT
V: TRBV9; size: -; J: TRBJ2-5; length: 14; D: -; CDR3: CASSVEGSQETQYF; DNA: TGTGCCAGCAGCGTAGAGGGGTCGCAAGAGACCCAGTACTTC
V: TRBV7-9; size: -; J: TRBJ2-4; length: 16; D: TRBD1; CDR3: CASSLDRGSTKNIQYF; DNA: TGTGCCAGCAGCTTAGACAGGGGGTCGACCAAAAACATTCAGTACTTC
V: TRBV28; size: few; J: TRBJ1-4; length: 16; D: -; CDR3: CASSLYSGGVNEKLFF; DNA: TGTGCCAGCAGTTTATACTCCGGGGGGGTCAATGAAAAACTGTTTTTT
V: TRBV5-1; size: -; J: TRBJ1-1; length: 14; D: -; CDR3: CASSKPETGTEAFF; DNA: TGCGCCAGCAGCAAACCGGAAACGGGCACTGAAGCTTTCTTT